The rows below give T cell receptor beta chains drawn from one sample of a study of identical twins. TCRdb used MiXCR to reprocess the 5' RACE reads, holding one entry per CDR3 protein. The sample lists about 890,000 distinct CDR3 sequences, about 12% occurring once. These records were also assigned to another study, of yellow fever vaccine responses in identical twins.

Sample: PBMCs. The receptors here all came from a woman aged 18-29 years in good health. Both conserved end residues are part of each CDR3. The D gene is left open where the match is weak. Not all rows give a size; the values are once, few, many and, for expanded clones, a class.

d_gene: -; v_gene: TRBV4-1; j_gene: TRBJ1-6; abundance: -; CDR3aa: CASSQGPAHNSPLHF; CDR3nt: TGCGCCAGCAGCCAAGGGCCGGCCCATAATTCACCCCTCCACTTT
d_gene: -; v_gene: TRBV27; j_gene: TRBJ2-7; abundance: few; CDR3aa: CASSPAGLKNEQYF; CDR3nt: TGTGCCAGCAGTCCCGCGGGACTGAAAAACGAGCAGTACTTC
d_gene: -; v_gene: TRBV14; j_gene: TRBJ2-1; abundance: -; CDR3aa: CASSQVTPNGSAYNEQFF; CDR3nt: TGTGCCAGCAGCCAAGTAACCCCAAACGGGAGTGCCTACAATGAGCAGTTCTTC
d_gene: -; v_gene: TRBV29-1; j_gene: TRBJ2-1; abundance: -; CDR3aa: CSVESLETYNEQFF; CDR3nt: TGCAGCGTTGAGTCTCTCGAAACCTACAATGAGCAGTTCTTC
d_gene: -; v_gene: TRBV24-1; j_gene: TRBJ1-2; abundance: -; CDR3aa: CATSDHRGQTIYGYTF; CDR3nt: TGTGCCACCAGTGACCACCGAGGACAGACGATCTATGGCTACACCTTC
d_gene: -; v_gene: TRBV20-1; j_gene: TRBJ2-5; abundance: -; CDR3aa: CRAGAEETQYF; CDR3nt: TGCAGGGCAGGCGCCGAAGAGACCCAGTACTTC
d_gene: -; v_gene: TRBV29-1; j_gene: TRBJ2-1; abundance: -; CDR3aa: CSVGKYNEQFF; CDR3nt: TGCAGCGTTGGAAAGTACAATGAGCAGTTCTTC
d_gene: -; v_gene: TRBV28; j_gene: TRBJ2-7; abundance: few; CDR3aa: CASSSKLRSYEQYF; CDR3nt: TGTGCCAGCAGCTCGAAACTTCGGTCCTACGAGCAGTACTTC
d_gene: -; v_gene: TRBV6-1; j_gene: TRBJ2-3; abundance: -; CDR3aa: CASSENGATDTQYF; CDR3nt: TGTGCCAGCAGTGAAAATGGGGCCACAGATACGCAGTATTTT
d_gene: -; v_gene: TRBV7-6; j_gene: TRBJ2-7; abundance: -; CDR3aa: CASSPSGVYEQYF; CDR3nt: TGTGCCAGCAGCCCAAGCGGTGTCTACGAGCAGTACTTC
d_gene: -; v_gene: TRBV12-3/TRBV12-4; j_gene: TRBJ1-3; abundance: -; CDR3aa: CASSMDRATIYF; CDR3nt: TGTGCCAGCAGCATGGACAGAGCCACCATATATTTT